The 6 T cell receptor beta chains below come from one sample, sequenced in a study of cytomegalovirus exposure and HLA in healthy donors. A multiplex PCR was run with 60 Vbeta primers and 13 Jbeta primers. Profiling relied on immunoSEQ multiplex PCR, and the TCRdb table lists in-frame clones only, not all of them. The sample has over 55,000 clones; around 84% are singletons. Input material: PBMCs. The receptors here all came from a male donor in good health and CMV-seronegative.

The chain has TRBV11-2 and TRBJ2-7; perhaps TRBD2 as D (5 bases). The CDR3 is 13 amino acids. CDR1 SGHAT and CDR2 FQNNGV come from the germline V gene. Trimming took 8 bases from V and 5 from J, leaving 16 bases between them. CDR3 in amino acids: CASSLWVRDEQYF. In DNA form, the CDR3 reads TGTGCCAGCTCCCTCTGGGTGCGGGACGAGCAGTACTTC. Full variable domain (remainder filled in from reference TRBV11-2 and TRBJ2-7): EAGVAQSPRYKIIEKRQSVAFWCNPISGHATLYWYQQILGQGPKLLIQFQNNGVVDDSQLPKDRFSAERLKGVDSTLKIQPAKLEDSAVYLCASSLWVRDEQYFGPGTRLTVT.

The chain carries TRBV2 and TRBJ2-7, with unresolved D. Trimming removed 8 bases at V and 0 bases at J, with 11 bases between. The CDR3 has 13 amino acids. CDR1 is SNHLY and CDR2 is FYNNEI in the germline V gene. CDR3 loop: CASLYSGSYEQYF. The DNA of the CDR3 is TGTGCCAGCCTATATAGTGGCTCCTACGAGCAGTACTTC.

In the case of this clone: The CDR3 ends on some other residue instead of the conserved phenylalanine or tryptophan, so this is likely a read error. The chain has TRBV19 and TRBJ1-5; 9 positions match TRBD1. This CDR3 contains 14 residues. The germline V gene encodes CDR1 LNHDA and CDR2 SQIVND (reference sequence). V lost 6 bases to trimming and J lost 6 bases; unmatched junction nucleotides: 6. The DNA for the CDR3 is TGTGCCAGTAGCGGGGACAGGGTAAGTCAGCCCCAGCATCTT. Amino acids: CASSGDRVSQPQHL.

The V call is TRBV7-9, the J call TRBJ1-1; TRBD1 matches at 11 bases. Germline V lookup: CDR1 SEHNR, CDR2 FQNEAQ (reference sequence). With 3 bases clipped from V and 5 bases from J, the junction kept 5 bases outside the gene matches. This CDR3 spans 15 amino acids. Here the CDR3 DNA reads TGTGCCAGCAGCTTTGGGGGGACAGGGGGGACTGAAGCTTTCTTT. Its protein product is CASSFGGTGGTEAFF.

This clone came up once. This chain connects TRBV7-9 to TRBJ1-6, with D unresolved. Trimming shortened V by 6 bases and J by 0 bases, and 12 bases separated the two germline ends. This CDR3 spans 16 amino acids. Germline assignment: CDR1 SEHNR and CDR2 FQNEAQ (reference sequence). CDR3 residues: CASRPQRSSYNSPLHF. The CDR3 bases are TGTGCCAGCAGACCTCAGAGGAGCTCCTATAATTCACCCCTCCACTTT.

V usage is TRBV5-6 and J usage is TRBJ1-2; D is undetermined. Germline CDR1 reads SGHDT; CDR2 reads YYEEEE. This CDR3 has 13 amino acids. V was clipped by 4 bases and J by 2 bases, with 9 bases between them. This chain's CDR3 is CASSRDMNYGYTF. CDR3 nucleotides: TGTGCCAGCAGCCGTGACATGAACTATGGCTACACCTTC.